This paragraph covers one T cell receptor (beta chain) sequence. Between the trimmed V and J ends, which lost 4 bases and 2 bases, there was a span of 12 bases. Germline CDR1 LGHDT, CDR2 YNNKEL (reference sequence). The CDR3 covers 15 residues. This entry belongs to a study of blood T cell repertoires in COVID-19. Study-level background: PBMCs, B-cell-depleted T cells, or T cells provided the cDNA or gDNA that made up the material.

In the original analysis: Amplification of reference gene primers provided the estimated nucleated cell counts. Profiled with immunoSEQ multiplex PCR; TCRdb holds only in-frame clones, not every one. V, J and clone size are those of that table, while D and trimming were read from the DNA. Of roughly 230,000 clones listed, around four fifths were seen once; the top ten hold 10% to 13%. Followed longitudinally, the Seattle patients had been enrolled during active infection. This clonotype originated in a woman aged 80 or older with COVID-19, enrolled during active disease. The material sequenced was peripheral blood. V is TRBV3-1 (or the pseudogene TRBV3-2) and J is TRBJ2-1; D not resolved. The CDR3 sequence is CASSLPGGTYNEQFF. CDR3 DNA sequence: TGTGCCAGCAGCCTCCCGGGTGGCACCTACAATGAGCAGTTCTTC.